This T cell receptor beta chain was sequenced during a study of CD8+CD57+ T cells in acquired aplastic anemia (dated by TCRdb to 2017 to 2018). Turning to the overall study: Extracted DNA from sorted CD4+ and CD8+ cells averaged around 3.5 ug, ranging from about 0.17 to 27.4 ug. A CD8+CD57+ expansion meant a frequency higher than the mean frequency seen in healthy subjects.

From cysteine to phenylalanine, the CDR3 is 14 amino acids long. Only the CDR3 portion is preserved as DNA: 42 bases, with reading frame beginning at the first base. At the junction V is shortened by 4 bases and J by 0 bases, with 9 bases in between. Looking up the germline V gene yields CDR1 SNHLY and CDR2 FYNNEI. Expansion of CD8+CD57+ cells had been shown by flow cytometry in the patients chosen for sequencing. All patients had severe acquired aplastic anemia diagnosed by International Study of Aplastic Anemia and Agranulocytosis and Camitta criteria. Patients had received no therapy at the time of blood sampling. TCR repertoires of sorted CD4+ and CD8+ blood T cells from severe aplastic anemia patients and healthy subjects were deep-sequenced in the study. Patients were enrolled under clinicaltrials.gov protocols 00001620, 01623167, 00001397, 00071045, 00081523 and 00961064 in the USA. Ficoll-Paque density gradient centrifugation was used to isolate peripheral blood mononuclear cells. Before DNA extraction, CD4+ and CD8+ T cells were sorted by FACS or by magnetic beads.

This clonotype was observed a few times. Its binding antigen is unknown. Per-base qualities were not stored, and no clone one base away is much larger. Profiling of TCR beta VDJ combinations and CDR3 sequences used genomic DNA as the template. An Illumina HiSeq 2000 was used for TCR repertoire sequencing. Processing in the source paper ran as follows. Repertoires were assessed using TRBV/TRBJ rearrangement plots, CDR3 size and DJ length profiles, and Simpson's diversity index. The most abundant DNA sequence in the deep sequencing data was taken as the immunodominant clone. CDR3 amino acid sequences were screened for sharing across subjects and were compared with published repertoires and the VDJdb database. TCRdb reprocessed the public reads (quality trimming at Q25 with fastp, clone calling with MiXCR) and kept in-frame beta chains. Under each unique CDR3 protein, matching rows form one entry showing the most common genes and DNA. TCRdb, rather than the study authors, made the V and J calls. This sample lists 180,000 or so distinct CDR3 sequences; 55% to 65% were detected once. The ten largest clones add up to about two fifths of the sample.

The investigation overall reported the following: Although roughly 29 CD8+ CDR3 sequences were shared by patients and controls, these sequences appeared highly expressed in patients and within the immunodominant clones of patients. Patients and healthy controls showed no significant difference in CD8+ Simpson's diversity (P=0.060).

The receptor comes from a human donor with aplastic anemia. The material sequenced was sorted CD4+, CD8+, or CD8+CD57+ T cells (not recorded which) from PBMCs. The chain joins TRBV2 to TRBJ1-2; no D gene can be assigned with confidence. The DNA reads as follows: TGTGCCAGCAGTGTATACAGTACTAACTATGGCTACACCTTC. Translated, this gives CASSVYSTNYGYTF.